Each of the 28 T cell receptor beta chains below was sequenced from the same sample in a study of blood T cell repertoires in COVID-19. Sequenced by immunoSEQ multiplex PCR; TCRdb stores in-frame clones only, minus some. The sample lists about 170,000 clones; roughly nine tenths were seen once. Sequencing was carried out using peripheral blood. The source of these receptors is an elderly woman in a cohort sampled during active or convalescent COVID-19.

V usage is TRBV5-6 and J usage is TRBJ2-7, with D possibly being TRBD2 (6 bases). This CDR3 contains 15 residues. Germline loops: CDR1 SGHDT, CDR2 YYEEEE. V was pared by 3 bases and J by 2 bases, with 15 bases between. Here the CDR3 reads CASSSRGRLAYEQYF. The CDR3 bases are TGTGCCAGCAGCTCGAGAGGGAGGTTGGCCTACGAGCAGTACTTC.

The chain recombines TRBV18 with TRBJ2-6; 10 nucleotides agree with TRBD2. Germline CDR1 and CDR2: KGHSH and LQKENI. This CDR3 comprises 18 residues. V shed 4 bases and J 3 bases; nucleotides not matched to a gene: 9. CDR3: CASSQGLAEVGGANVLTF. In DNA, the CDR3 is TGTGCCAGCTCACAAGGACTAGCGGAAGTTGGTGGGGCCAACGTCCTGACTTTC.

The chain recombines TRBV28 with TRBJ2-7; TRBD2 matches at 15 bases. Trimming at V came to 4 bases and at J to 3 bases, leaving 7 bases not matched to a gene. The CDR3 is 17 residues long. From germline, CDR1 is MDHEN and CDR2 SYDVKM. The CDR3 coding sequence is TGTGCCAGCAGTTCCCTCCCGGGACTAGCGGGGGGCTACGAGCAGTACTTC. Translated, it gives CASSSLPGLAGGYEQYF.

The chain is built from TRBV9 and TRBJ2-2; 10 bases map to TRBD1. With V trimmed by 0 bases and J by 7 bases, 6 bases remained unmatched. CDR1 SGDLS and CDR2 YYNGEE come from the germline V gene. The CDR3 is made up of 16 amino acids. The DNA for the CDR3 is TGTGCCAGCAGCGTAGCTCCCGGGACAGGGGTCGGGGAGCTGTTTTTT. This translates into CASSVAPGTGVGELFF.

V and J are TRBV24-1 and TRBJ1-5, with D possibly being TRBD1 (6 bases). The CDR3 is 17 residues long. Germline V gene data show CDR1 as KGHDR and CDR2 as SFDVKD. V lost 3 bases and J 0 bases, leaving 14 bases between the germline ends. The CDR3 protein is CATSDTQGKNSNQPQHF. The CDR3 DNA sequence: TGTGCCACCAGTGATACACAGGGTAAGAATAGCAATCAGCCCCAGCATTTT.

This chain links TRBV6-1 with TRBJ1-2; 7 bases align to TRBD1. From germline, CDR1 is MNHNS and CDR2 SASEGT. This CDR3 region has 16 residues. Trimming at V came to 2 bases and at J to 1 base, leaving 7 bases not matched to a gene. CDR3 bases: TGTGCCAGCAGTGAAAAGGCAGGGGGACGTAACTATGGCTACACCTTC. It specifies CASSEKAGGRNYGYTF.

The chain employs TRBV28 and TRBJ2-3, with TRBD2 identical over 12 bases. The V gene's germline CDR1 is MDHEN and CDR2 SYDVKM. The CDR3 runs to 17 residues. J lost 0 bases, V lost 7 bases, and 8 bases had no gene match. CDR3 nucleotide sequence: TGTGCCAGCATAAGAACTAGCGGGGGGCTTAGCACAGATACGCAGTATTTT. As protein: CASIRTSGGLSTDTQYF.

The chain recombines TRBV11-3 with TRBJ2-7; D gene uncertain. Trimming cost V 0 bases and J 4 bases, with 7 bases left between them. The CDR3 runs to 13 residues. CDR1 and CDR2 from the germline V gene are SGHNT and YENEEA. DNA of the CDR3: TGTGCCAGCAGCTTAGAAGCCGGGTACGAGCAGTACTTC. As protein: CASSLEAGYEQYF.

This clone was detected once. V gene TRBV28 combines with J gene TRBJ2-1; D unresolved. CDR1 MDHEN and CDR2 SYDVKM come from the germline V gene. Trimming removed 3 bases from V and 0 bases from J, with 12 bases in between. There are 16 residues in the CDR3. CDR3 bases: TGTGCCAGCAGTTTCCGCGTGAGGAGCTCCTACAATGAGCAGTTCTTC. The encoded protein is CASSFRVRSSYNEQFF.

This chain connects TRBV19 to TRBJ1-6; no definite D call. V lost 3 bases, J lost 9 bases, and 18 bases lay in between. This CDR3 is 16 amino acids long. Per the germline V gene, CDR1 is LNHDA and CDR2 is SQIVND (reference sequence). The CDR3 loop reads CASSIPRTMRASPLHF. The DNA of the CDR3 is TGTGCCAGTAGTATCCCACGGACTATGAGGGCTTCACCCCTCCACTTT.

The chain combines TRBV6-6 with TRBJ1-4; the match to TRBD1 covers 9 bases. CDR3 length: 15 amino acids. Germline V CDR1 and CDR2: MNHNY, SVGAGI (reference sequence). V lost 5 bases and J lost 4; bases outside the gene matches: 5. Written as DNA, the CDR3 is TGTGCCAGCAGTGGCGGGACAGGGTTTAATGAAAAACTGTTTTTT. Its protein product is CASSGGTGFNEKLFF.

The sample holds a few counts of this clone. Written as DNA, the CDR3 is TGTGCCAGCAGTGAATCCGGGGTGTATCAGCAGCATTTT. Amino acids: CASSESGVYQQHF. The V gene is TRBV6-1, the J gene TRBJ1-5; D not resolved. V was pared by 2 bases and J by 13 bases, with 15 bases between. CDR1 is MNHNS, CDR2 SASEGT, per germline. The CDR3 sequence is 13 residues long.

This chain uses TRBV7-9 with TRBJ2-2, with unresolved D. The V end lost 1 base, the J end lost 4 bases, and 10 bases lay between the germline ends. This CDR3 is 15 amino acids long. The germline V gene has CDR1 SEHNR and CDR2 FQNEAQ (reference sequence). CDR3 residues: CASSLVSTSTGELFF. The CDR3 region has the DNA TGTGCCAGCAGCTTAGTGTCAACATCCACCGGGGAGCTGTTTTTT.

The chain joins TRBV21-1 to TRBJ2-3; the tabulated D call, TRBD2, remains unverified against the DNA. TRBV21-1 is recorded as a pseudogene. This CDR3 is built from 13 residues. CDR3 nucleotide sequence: TGTGGTGAGAAGAGGGGAGGGCCAGATACGCAGTATTTT. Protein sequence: CGEKRGGPDTQYF.

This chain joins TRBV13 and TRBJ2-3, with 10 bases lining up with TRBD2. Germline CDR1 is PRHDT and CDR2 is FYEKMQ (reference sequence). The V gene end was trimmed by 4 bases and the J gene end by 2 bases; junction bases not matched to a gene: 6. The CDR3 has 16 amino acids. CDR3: CASSYGLAVYTDTQYF. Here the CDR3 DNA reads TGTGCCAGCAGCTATGGACTAGCGGTATACACAGATACGCAGTATTTT. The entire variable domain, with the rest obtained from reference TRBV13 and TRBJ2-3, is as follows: AAGVIQSPRHLIKEKRETATLKCYPIPRHDTVYWYQQGPGQDPQFLISFYEKMQSDKGSIPDRFSAQQFSDYHSELNMSSLELGDSALYFCASSYGLAVYTDTQYFGPGTRLTVL.

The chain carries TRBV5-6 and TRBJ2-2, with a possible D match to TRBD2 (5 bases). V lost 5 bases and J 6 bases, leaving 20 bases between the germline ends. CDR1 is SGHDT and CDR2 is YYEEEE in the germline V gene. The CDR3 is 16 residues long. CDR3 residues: CASSDLLDLVAGELFF. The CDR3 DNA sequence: TGTGCCAGCAGTGACTTACTAGATCTTGTCGCCGGGGAGCTGTTTTTT.

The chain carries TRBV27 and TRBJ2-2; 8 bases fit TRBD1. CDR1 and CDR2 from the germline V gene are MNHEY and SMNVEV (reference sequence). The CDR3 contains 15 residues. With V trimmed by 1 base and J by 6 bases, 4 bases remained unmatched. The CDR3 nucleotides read TGTGCCAGCAGTTTATTCCGGACAGGGTCCGGGGAGCTGTTTTTT. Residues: CASSLFRTGSGELFF.

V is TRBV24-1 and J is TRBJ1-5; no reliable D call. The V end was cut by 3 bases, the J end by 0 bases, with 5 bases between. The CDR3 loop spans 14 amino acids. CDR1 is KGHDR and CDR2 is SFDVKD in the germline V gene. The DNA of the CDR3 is TGTGCCACCAGTGATACCGGTAGCAATCAGCCCCAGCATTTT. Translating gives CATSDTGSNQPQHF.

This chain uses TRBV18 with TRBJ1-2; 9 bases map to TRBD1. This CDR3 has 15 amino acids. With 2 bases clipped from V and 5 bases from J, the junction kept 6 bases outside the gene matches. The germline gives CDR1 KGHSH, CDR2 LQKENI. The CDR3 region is CASSPDGQGQYGYTF. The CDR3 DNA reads TGTGCCAGCTCACCAGACGGACAGGGGCAGTATGGCTACACCTTC.

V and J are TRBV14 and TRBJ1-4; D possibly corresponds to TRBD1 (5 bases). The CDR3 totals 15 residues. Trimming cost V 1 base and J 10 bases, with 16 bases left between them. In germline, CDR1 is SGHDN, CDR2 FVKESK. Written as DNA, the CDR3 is TGTGCCAGCAGCCAAGGGGCCCACGGAAGGGGAAAACTGTTTTTT. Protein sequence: CASSQGAHGRGKLFF.

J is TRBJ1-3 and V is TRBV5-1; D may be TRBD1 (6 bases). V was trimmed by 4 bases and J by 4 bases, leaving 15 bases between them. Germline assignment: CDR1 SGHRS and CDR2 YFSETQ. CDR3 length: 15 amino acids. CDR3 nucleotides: TGCGCCAGCAGCATCGGACAGAGTATAGGAAACACCATATATTTT. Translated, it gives CASSIGQSIGNTIYF. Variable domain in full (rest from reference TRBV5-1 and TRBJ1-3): KAGVTQTPRYLIKTRGQQVTLSCSPISGHRSVSWYQQTPGQGLQFLFEYFSETQRNKGNFPGRFSGRQFSNSRSEMNVSTLELGDSALYLCASSIGQSIGNTIYFGEGSWLTVV.

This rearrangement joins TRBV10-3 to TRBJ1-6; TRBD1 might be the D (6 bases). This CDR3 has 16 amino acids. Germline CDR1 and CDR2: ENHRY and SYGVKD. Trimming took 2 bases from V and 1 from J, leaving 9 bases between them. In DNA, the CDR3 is TGTGCCATCAGTGAGGCTAGGGGGTCCTATAATTCACCCCTCCACTTT. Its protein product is CAISEARGSYNSPLHF.

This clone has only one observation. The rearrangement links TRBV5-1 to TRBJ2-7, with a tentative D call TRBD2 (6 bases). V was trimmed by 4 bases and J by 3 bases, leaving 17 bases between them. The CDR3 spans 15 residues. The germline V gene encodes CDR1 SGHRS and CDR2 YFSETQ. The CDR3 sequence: CASSMRGGQRYEQYF. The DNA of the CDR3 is TGCGCCAGCAGCATGCGGGGCGGTCAACGCTACGAGCAGTACTTC.

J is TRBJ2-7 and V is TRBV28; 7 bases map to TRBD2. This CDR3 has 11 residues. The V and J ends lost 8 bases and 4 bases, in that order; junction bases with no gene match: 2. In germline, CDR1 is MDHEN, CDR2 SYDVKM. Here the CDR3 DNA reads TGTGCCAGCGGGGAGGGGTACGAGCAGTACGTC. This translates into CASGEGYEQYV.

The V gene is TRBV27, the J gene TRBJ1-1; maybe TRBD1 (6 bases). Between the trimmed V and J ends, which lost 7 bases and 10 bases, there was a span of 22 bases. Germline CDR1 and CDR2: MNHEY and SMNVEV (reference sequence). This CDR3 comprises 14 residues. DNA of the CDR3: TGTGCCAGCATGGAACAGGGCGCCGCTTGGGGAGCTTTCTTT. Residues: CASMEQGAAWGAFF.

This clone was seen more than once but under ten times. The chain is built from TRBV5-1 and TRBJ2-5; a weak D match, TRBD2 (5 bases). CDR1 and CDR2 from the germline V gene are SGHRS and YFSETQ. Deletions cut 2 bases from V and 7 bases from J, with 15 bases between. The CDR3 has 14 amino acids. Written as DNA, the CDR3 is TGCGCCAGCAGCTTAGAACTAGGGCGGACGACCCAGTACTTC. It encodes CASSLELGRTTQYF.

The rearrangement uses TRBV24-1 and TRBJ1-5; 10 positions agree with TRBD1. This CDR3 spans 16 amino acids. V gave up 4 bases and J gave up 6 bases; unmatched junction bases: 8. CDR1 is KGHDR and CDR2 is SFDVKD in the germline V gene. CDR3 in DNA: TGTGCCACCAGTGACGCGACAGGGGGCTATAGTCAGCCCCAGCATTTT. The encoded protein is CATSDATGGYSQPQHF.

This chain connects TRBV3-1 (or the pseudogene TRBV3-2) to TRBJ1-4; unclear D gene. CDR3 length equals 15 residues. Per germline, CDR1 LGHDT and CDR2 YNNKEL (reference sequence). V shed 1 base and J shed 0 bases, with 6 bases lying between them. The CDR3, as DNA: TGTGCCAGCAGCCAAGGGGCAACAACTAATGAAAAACTGTTTTTT. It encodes CASSQGATTNEKLFF.